This passage covers 25 T cell receptor beta chains from one sample sequenced in a study of blood T cell repertoires in COVID-19. Profiling relied on immunoSEQ multiplex PCR, and the TCRdb table lists in-frame clones only, not all of them. The sample consists of about 180,000 clones, 65% to 90% of them appearing once. The sample was peripheral blood. Every receptor here comes from a human donor in a cohort sampled during active COVID-19.

This rearrangement joins TRBV9 to TRBJ2-7; 8 bases are a match to TRBD1. Germline CDR1 reads SGDLS; CDR2 reads YYNGEE. CDR3 size: 15 residues. Trimming cost V 0 bases and J 7 bases; bases outside gene matches: 9. The DNA of the CDR3 is TGTGCCAGCAGCGTAGCGAGCCAGGGGGCGGAAGAGCAGTACTTC. It translates to CASSVASQGAEEQYF.

V is TRBV28 and J is TRBJ1-2; D gene unclear. Trimming cost V 3 bases and J 4 bases, with 9 bases left between them. The CDR3 spans 13 residues. Germline V gene data show CDR1 as MDHEN and CDR2 as SYDVKM. The CDR3 DNA reads as TGTGCCAGCAGTTTGCTTGGCGGCTATGGCTACACCTTC. Its protein product is CASSLLGGYGYTF.

The chain joins TRBV5-1 to TRBJ2-7, with D tentatively TRBD2 (5 bases). The CDR3 is 14 residues long. Per germline, CDR1 SGHRS and CDR2 YFSETQ. The V and J ends lost 4 bases and 0 bases respectively, with 11 bases between them. The CDR3 is CASSLGLGSYEQYF. Written as DNA, the CDR3 is TGCGCCAGCAGCCTCGGACTTGGCTCCTACGAGCAGTACTTC.

Only a few counts were recorded for this clone. The chain links TRBV18 to TRBJ2-7; D may be TRBD2 (6 bases). Trimming took 5 bases from V and 7 from J, leaving 15 bases between them. Per the germline V gene, CDR1 is KGHSH and CDR2 is LQKENI. This CDR3 spans 13 amino acids. The CDR3 here is CASSDRTTREQYF. The CDR3 region has the DNA TGTGCCAGCTCAGATCGGACTACGCGGGAGCAGTACTTC.

This rearrangement joins TRBV19 to TRBJ2-7, with 9 bases identical to TRBD2. The junction had 4 bases not matched to a gene; V was cut back by 7 bases and J by 0 bases. Germline V gives CDR1 LNHDA, CDR2 SQIVND (reference sequence). This CDR3 is 14 amino acids long. The CDR3 nucleotides read TGTGCCAGTACCGCAGCGGGGGGCTCCTACGAGCAGTACTTC. Translated: CASTAAGGSYEQYF.

The chain combines TRBV6-5 with TRBJ1-1, with no clear D. Germline V gives CDR1 MNHEY, CDR2 SVGAGI. Trimming stripped 5 bases from V and 1 base from J, with 11 bases between. The CDR3 has 14 residues. The CDR3 loop is CASSRTGENTEAFF. The CDR3 region has the DNA TGTGCCAGCAGTCGAACGGGAGAGAACACTGAAGCTTTCTTT.

This chain joins TRBV29-1 and TRBJ1-1; 8 bases are shared with TRBD1. Germline V gene sequence: CDR1 SQVTM, CDR2 ANQGSEA. V dropped 8 bases and J dropped 2; count of bases not matched to a gene: 10. This CDR3 region has 14 residues. Here the CDR3 reads CSFLGQGGNTEAFF. CDR3 coding DNA: TGCAGCTTCCTCGGACAGGGCGGTAACACTGAAGCTTTCTTT.

Written as DNA, the CDR3 is TGTGCCAGCAAGGGGACAGGGATAGCCCGGAATGAAAAACTGTTTTTT. Translated: CASKGTGIARNEKLFF. This chain connects TRBV27 to TRBJ1-4, with 9 bases aligning to TRBD1. CDR1 is MNHEY and CDR2 is SMNVEV in the germline V gene (reference sequence). The CDR3 extends over 16 amino acids. The trim removed 7 bases at V and 5 bases at J, leaving 11 bases unmatched.

V and J are TRBV4-2 and TRBJ2-3; 8 nucleotides line up with TRBD2. With V trimmed by 1 base and J by 1 base, 4 bases remained unmatched. The CDR3 runs 16 residues. In germline, CDR1 is LGHNA, CDR2 YNFKEQ. In DNA, the CDR3 is TGTGCCAGCAGCCAAGGGTGGCGGGGGGGCACAGATACGCAGTATTTT. Protein sequence: CASSQGWRGGTDTQYF.

V gene TRBV10-3 combines with J gene TRBJ2-7, with D maybe TRBD1 (6 bases). This CDR3 is built from 13 residues. The germline CDR1 and CDR2 sequences are ENHRY and SYGVKD. The germline V and J ends were trimmed by 7 bases and 2 bases, with 12 bases remaining between them. The CDR3 coding sequence is TGTGCCATCACCGGGCAGGGGACCTACGAGCAGTACTTC. Translated, it gives CAITGQGTYEQYF.

This chain uses TRBV24-1 with TRBJ2-2; 9 bases align to TRBD2. Per germline, CDR1 KGHDR and CDR2 SFDVKD. The V and J ends lost 1 base and 6 bases, in that order; junction bases with no gene match: 5. This CDR3 contains 16 residues. The CDR3 region is CATSDFSASGAGELFF. The CDR3 DNA sequence: TGTGCCACCAGTGATTTCTCGGCTAGCGGGGCCGGGGAGCTGTTTTTT.

The chain combines TRBV5-1 with TRBJ2-7; the match to TRBD2 covers 8 bases. Germline V lookup: CDR1 SGHRS, CDR2 YFSETQ. There are 16 residues in the CDR3. J gave up 2 bases and V 0 bases, and 7 bases lay outside the gene matches. The CDR3 loop is CASSLESGGTTYEQYF. The DNA of the CDR3 is TGCGCCAGCAGCTTGGAGTCGGGGGGGACTACCTACGAGCAGTACTTC.

This rearrangement joins TRBV7-2 to TRBJ2-3; 8 bases map to TRBD2. This CDR3 contains 16 residues. V lost 3 bases, J lost 4 bases, and 9 bases stayed unmatched. Germline V gene data show CDR1 as SGHTA and CDR2 as FQGNSA. CDR3 amino acids: CASSFRFGRGPDTQYF. CDR3 bases: TGTGCCAGCAGCTTCCGGTTCGGGAGGGGCCCAGATACGCAGTATTTT.

This chain uses TRBV20-1 with TRBJ1-2, with D possibly being TRBD1 (6 bases). Trimming stripped 3 bases from V and 8 bases from J, with 19 bases between. The V gene's germline CDR1 is DFQATT and CDR2 SNEGSKA (reference sequence). The CDR3 extends over 14 amino acids. Here the CDR3 reads CSASSSGTRGGYTF. CDR3 DNA: TGCAGTGCTAGTAGCAGCGGGACCAGGGGCGGCTACACCTTC.

The CDR3 sequence: CSVERGAGGSYEQYF. CDR3 DNA sequence: TGCAGCGTTGAAAGGGGGGCAGGGGGCAGCTACGAGCAGTACTTC. The gene calls are TRBV29-1 and TRBJ2-7; 8 nucleotides line up with TRBD1. This CDR3 has 15 amino acids. The V segment lost 2 bases and the J segment 3 bases; nucleotides outside the gene matches: 9. Germline CDR1 SQVTM, CDR2 ANQGSEA.

The chain uses TRBV7-3 and TRBJ2-1; 9 positions agree with TRBD1. The V gene end was trimmed by 1 base and the J gene end by 4 bases; junction bases not matched to a gene: 2. CDR1 and CDR2 from the germline V gene are SGHTA and FQGTGA. This CDR3 is 15 amino acids long. In DNA form, the CDR3 reads TGTGCCAGCAGCTTAAGACAGGGGGGGTACAATGAGCAGTTCTTC. Translated, it gives CASSLRQGGYNEQFF.

This clone was detected once. The chain carries TRBV15 and TRBJ1-6; D remains unclear. Germline loops: CDR1 LNHNV, CDR2 YYDKDF (reference sequence). V was clipped by 0 bases and J by 6 bases, with 9 bases between them. This CDR3 is 15 amino acids long. This CDR3 is CATSRDNPGNSPLHF. The CDR3 coding sequence is TGTGCCACCAGCAGAGATAACCCGGGTAATTCACCCCTCCACTTT.

V and J are TRBV6-2 or TRBV6-3 and TRBJ2-5; TRBD1 agrees at 8 bases. The CDR3 has 14 residues. CDR1 is MNHEY, CDR2 SVGEGT, per germline. V trimming: 5 bases; J trimming: 4 bases; junction bases outside the gene matches: 6. CDR3 coding DNA: TGTGCCAGCAGTCGGACAGGGCAGAGAGAGACCCAGTACTTC. It translates to CASSRTGQRETQYF.

The chain employs TRBV6-5 and TRBJ2-3; D perhaps matches TRBD2 (6 bases). This CDR3 is 15 amino acids long. The germline V and J ends were trimmed by 9 bases and 0 bases, with 16 bases remaining between them. Germline CDR1 MNHEY, CDR2 SVGAGI. CDR3 nucleotide sequence: TGTGCCAGTGAACCCCGGGACTTGAGCACAGATACGCAGTATTTT. This gives the protein CASEPRDLSTDTQYF.

This clone was seen only a few times. This chain uses TRBV6-2 or TRBV6-3 with TRBJ2-7; 8 bases agree with TRBD1. The CDR3 has 15 residues. V dropped 6 bases and J dropped 2; count of bases not matched to a gene: 9. Germline V gene data show CDR1 as MNHEY and CDR2 as SVGEGT. The CDR3 loop reads CASSLTTGGTYEQYF. DNA for the CDR3: TGTGCCAGCAGCCTTACAACAGGGGGGACCTACGAGCAGTACTTC.

The chain links TRBV7-3 to TRBJ2-7; 10 bases align to TRBD1. The CDR3 consists of 15 residues. CDR1 is SGHTA, CDR2 FQGTGA, per germline. V was pared by 1 base and J by 5 bases, with 5 bases of the junction left unmatched. CDR3 protein: CASSLSGTGVHEQYF. The CDR3 DNA reads as TGTGCCAGCAGCTTAAGCGGGACAGGGGTTCACGAGCAGTACTTC.

This chain joins TRBV7-2 and TRBJ1-1; D uncertain. This CDR3 spans 13 amino acids. Per germline, CDR1 SGHTA and CDR2 FQGNSA. The V end was cut by 5 bases, the J end by 1 base, with 8 bases between. The CDR3, as DNA: TGTGCCAGCAGCAGAGCAGGGAACACTGAAGCTTTCTTT. Its protein product is CASSRAGNTEAFF.

The chain carries TRBV9 and TRBJ2-2; 7 bases align to TRBD1. V trimming: 3 bases; J trimming: 0 bases; junction bases outside the gene matches: 2. Germline CDR1 is SGDLS and CDR2 is YYNGEE. This CDR3 is built from 15 residues. Here the CDR3 DNA reads TGTGCCAGCAGCGGGGGGACAGCGAACACCGGGGAGCTGTTTTTT. As protein: CASSGGTANTGELFF. Full variable domain (remainder filled in from reference TRBV9 and TRBJ2-2): DSGVTQTPKHLITATGQRVTLRCSPRSGDLSVYWYQQSLDQGLQFLIQYYNGEERAKGNILERFSAQQFPDLHSELNLSSLELGDSALYFCASSGGTANTGELFFGEGSRLTVL.

The chain is built from TRBV6-5 and TRBJ1-5; perhaps TRBD1 as D (6 bases). V lost 7 bases and J 2 bases, leaving 15 bases between the germline ends. The CDR3 spans 15 residues. Germline assignment: CDR1 MNHEY and CDR2 SVGAGI. This CDR3 is CASTPRGGRNQPQHF. The CDR3 DNA reads TGTGCCAGCACCCCTAGGGGGGGGCGCAATCAGCCCCAGCATTTT.

The genes are TRBV5-1 and TRBJ1-2; no clear D gene. Trimming removed 0 bases from V and 4 bases from J, with 13 bases in between. CDR3 length: 15 amino acids. Germline V gives CDR1 SGHRS, CDR2 YFSETQ. The CDR3 bases are TGCGCCAGCAGCTTGGGTGTACAGACTAGCTATGGCTACACCTTC. Its translation is CASSLGVQTSYGYTF.